This T cell receptor beta chain comes out of a study of beta chain features in type 1 diabetes. The sequenced template was cDNA made from the entire isolated RNA. Repertoires were generated with immunoSEQ multiplex PCR, while TCRdb's copy carries only in-frame clones and drops some. This sample yields about 150,000 clones, of which about 9.1% are seen a single time; about 2.5% belongs to the top ten. CDR3 length equals 15 residues. V lost 3 bases and J lost 4, with 11 bases in between. Germline V gene sequence: CDR1 SGDLS, CDR2 YYNGEE. The chain uses TRBV9 and TRBJ2-6, with D possibly being TRBD2 (5 bases). The source is a woman aged 18 to 35 in good health. Sequencing input: central memory CD4+ T cells from blood. The CDR3 nucleotides are TGTGCCAGCAGCGGCCGGAGGTTGGGGGCCAACGTCCTGACTTTC. Translation gives CASSGRRLGANVLTF.